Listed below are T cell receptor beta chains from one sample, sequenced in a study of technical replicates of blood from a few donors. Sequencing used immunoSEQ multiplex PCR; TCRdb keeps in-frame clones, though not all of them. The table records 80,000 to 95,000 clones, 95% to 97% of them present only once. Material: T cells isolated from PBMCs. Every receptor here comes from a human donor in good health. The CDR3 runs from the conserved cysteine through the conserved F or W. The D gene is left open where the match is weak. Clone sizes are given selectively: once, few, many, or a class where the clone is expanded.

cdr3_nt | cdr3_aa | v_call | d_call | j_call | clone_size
TGTGCCAGCAGCTTAAGGTGGGGAGGAGAGACCCAGTACTTC | CASSLRWGGETQYF | TRBV7-6 | . | TRBJ2-5 | .
TGTGCCAGCAGTCCGATAGCGGGAGAGCAGTACTTC | CASSPIAGEQYF | TRBV28 | TRBD2 | TRBJ2-7 | .
TGTGCCAGCAGTTTCACCGGACAGGGTGTCTACGAGCAGTACTTC | CASSFTGQGVYEQYF | TRBV27 | TRBD1 | TRBJ2-7 | .
TGTGCCAGCAGCTTAGGGGAGTTTAGTAGGAATACGCAGTATTTT | CASSLGEFSRNTQYF | TRBV7-2 | . | TRBJ2-3 | .
TGCGCCAGCAGCCAAGCGGGAATTTACAATGAGCAGTTCTTC | CASSQAGIYNEQFF | TRBV4-3 | . | TRBJ2-1 | .
TGCGCCAGCAGCTTGGGATCCGGGGACGAGCAGTACTTC | CASSLGSGDEQYF | TRBV5-1 | . | TRBJ2-7 | .
TGTGCCAGTAGGGAAAGGGGCTCCTTTTCCTACGAGCAGTACTTC | CASRERGSFSYEQYF | TRBV19 | . | TRBJ2-7 | .
TGTGCTAGTGGTTATGACAGTTTTACTGACGGCTACACCTTC | CASGYDSFTDGYTF | TRBV12-5 | . | TRBJ1-2 | .
TGTGCCAGCAGTCTTTACGAGCAGTACTTC | CASSLYEQYF | TRBV6-1 | . | TRBJ2-7 | .
TGTGCCAGCATGGGCCGCTCCTACAATGAGCAGTTCTTC | CASMGRSYNEQFF | TRBV2 | . | TRBJ2-1 | .
TGTGCCAGCAGCTTAGAAGGGCGGCGGGAGGGCCCTCGACCAAATGAGCAGTTCTTC | CASSLEGRREGPRPNEQFF | TRBV7-2 | TRBD2 | TRBJ2-1 | .
TGTGCCAGCAGTCGCGGGGGCTCCTACAATGAGCAGTTCTTC | CASSRGGSYNEQFF | TRBV14 | TRBD2 | TRBJ2-1 | few
TGCGCCAGCAGCCAAGGTAGTCAGGGGAATCAGCCCCAGCATTTT | CASSQGSQGNQPQHF | TRBV4-3 | . | TRBJ1-5 | .
TGCGCCAGCAGCCAAGAATACAGGGGAAAAAATGAGCAGTTCTTC | CASSQEYRGKNEQFF | TRBV4-3 | TRBD1 | TRBJ2-1 | .
TGTGCCAGTAGTTTTTCAGAGGGAGGGGAGACCCAGTACTTC | CASSFSEGGETQYF | TRBV19 | TRBD2 | TRBJ2-5 | once
TGTGCCATCAGCATTACAGGTATCGGGGAGCTGTTTTTT | CAISITGIGELFF | TRBV10-3 | . | TRBJ2-2 | .
TGTGCCAGCAGCGTAGCCGGGAAAGTCACCGGGGAGCTGTTTTTT | CASSVAGKVTGELFF | TRBV9 | . | TRBJ2-2 | .
TGTGCCAGCAAAGGGACTAGAGCGAACACCGGGGAGCTGTTTTTT | CASKGTRANTGELFF | TRBV2 | TRBD2 | TRBJ2-2 | .
TGTGCCAGCAGCGGTAGCGGGAATCAATCCGAGCAGTACTTC | CASSGSGNQSEQYF | TRBV9 | TRBD2 | TRBJ2-7 | .
TGTGCCAGCAGTCCTGGAGTAGGCGCAACTAATGAAAAACTGTTTTTT | CASSPGVGATNEKLFF | TRBV28 | . | TRBJ1-4 | .
TGTGCCAGCAGTGAAACCAGGGTTAATGAGCAGTTCTTC | CASSETRVNEQFF | TRBV2 | . | TRBJ2-1 | once
TGTGCCAGCAGCTTAGAGGTTGGACAGGGCTCCGGGGAGCTGTTTTTT | CASSLEVGQGSGELFF | TRBV7-9 | TRBD1 | TRBJ2-2 | .
TGTGCCTGGAGGTTAGGGGCATTTCACACTGAAGCTTTCTTT | CAWRLGAFHTEAFF | TRBV30 | . | TRBJ1-1 | .
TGCGCCAGCAGCCTTAAGCCTGGTCCGGGGGAGCTGTTTTTT | CASSLKPGPGELFF | TRBV4-3 | . | TRBJ2-2 | .
TGTGCCAGCAGCCTGCAGGGGAGCGAGCAGTACTTC | CASSLQGSEQYF | TRBV7-8 | . | TRBJ2-7 | .
TGTGCCACCAGCAGAGACAGGGGGCCGGGCTATGGCTACACCTTC | CATSRDRGPGYGYTF | TRBV15 | TRBD1 | TRBJ1-2 | .
TGCAGCGTTGAACAACAAGTGAGGGATACGCAGTATTTT | CSVEQQVRDTQYF | TRBV29-1 | . | TRBJ2-3 | .
TGCGCCAGCAGCTTGGCCTACAGCGGGTCCAATGAAAAACTGTTTTTT | CASSLAYSGSNEKLFF | TRBV5-1 | . | TRBJ1-4 | .
TGTGCCAGCAGGGTTTCCGACAGTCTTGGAAACACCATATATTTT | CASRVSDSLGNTIYF | TRBV6-5 | . | TRBJ1-3 | .
TGCGCCAGCAGCTTAGGGACAACAGATACGCAGTATTTT | CASSLGTTDTQYF | TRBV5-1 | . | TRBJ2-3 | .
TGTGCCTGGAGTGCACCAACTAGCGGGAGTAAGACCCAGTACTTC | CAWSAPTSGSKTQYF | TRBV30 | TRBD2 | TRBJ2-5 | .
TGCAGCGTTGAAACAGGCCTGGCTAATGAAAAACTGTTTTTT | CSVETGLANEKLFF | TRBV29-1 | . | TRBJ1-4 | .
TGCGCCAGCTCAGCGGCTCCGGGACAGGGCTCCTACGAGCAGTACTTC | CASSAAPGQGSYEQYF | TRBV5-1 | TRBD1 | TRBJ2-7 | .
TGTGCCAGCTGCCACACAGCTAACACTGAAGCTTTCTTT | CASCHTANTEAFF | TRBV27 | . | TRBJ1-1 | .
TGCGCCAGCAGCTCGGCAGGGGGCCAGCCCCAGCATTTT | CASSSAGGQPQHF | TRBV5-1 | TRBD1 | TRBJ1-5 | .
TGTGCCAGCAGCTTTCTCCTAGCGGGATTCGAATACCAAGAGACCCAGTACTTC | CASSFLLAGFEYQETQYF | TRBV11-2 | TRBD2 | TRBJ2-5 | .
TGTGCCAGCAGGACTAGCGGGCATTACAATGAGCAGTTCTTC | CASRTSGHYNEQFF | TRBV7-2 | TRBD2 | TRBJ2-1 | .
TGTGCCAGCAGTCCGACTAGCGGCACAGATACGCAGTATTTT | CASSPTSGTDTQYF | TRBV6-6 | TRBD2 | TRBJ2-3 | .
TGTGCCAGCAGGCGGACAGGGGAATACAATGAGCAGTTCTTC | CASRRTGEYNEQFF | TRBV6-5 | TRBD1 | TRBJ2-1 | .
TGTGCCACCAGAGATAGTACAGGGTTCTACCTTGAAAAACTGTTTTTT | CATRDSTGFYLEKLFF | TRBV15 | . | TRBJ1-4 | few
TGTGCCAGCAGCTCCGGGACAGGGGCGAACAATGAGCAGTTCTTC | CASSSGTGANNEQFF | TRBV11-2 | TRBD1 | TRBJ2-1 | .
TGTGCCAGCAGTTATCTAGAGACCCACGGCAAATATGGCTACACCTTC | CASSYLETHGKYGYTF | TRBV6-5 | . | TRBJ1-2 | .
TGCGCCAGCAGCCAAGCCAGGTTCCACTACGAGCAGTACTTC | CASSQARFHYEQYF | TRBV4-1 | . | TRBJ2-7 | .
TGTGCCAGCAGCCAAGAACGACAGCCGAGCTCCTACAATGAGCAGTTCTTC | CASSQERQPSSYNEQFF | TRBV14 | . | TRBJ2-1 | .
TGTGCCAGCAGTTACTCGCGGGAGGTACTGGAGACCCAGTACTTC | CASSYSREVLETQYF | TRBV6-5 | TRBD2 | TRBJ2-5 | .
TGTGCCAGCAGCGCCGGGACATATGATGAAAAACTGTTTTTT | CASSAGTYDEKLFF | TRBV9 | . | TRBJ1-4 | .
TGCGCCAGCCAGGGTTACACTGAAGCTTTCTTT | CASQGYTEAFF | TRBV5-1 | . | TRBJ1-1 | .
TGTGCCAGCAGCTCTAACAATGAGCAGTTCTTC | CASSSNNEQFF | TRBV7-2 | . | TRBJ2-1 | .